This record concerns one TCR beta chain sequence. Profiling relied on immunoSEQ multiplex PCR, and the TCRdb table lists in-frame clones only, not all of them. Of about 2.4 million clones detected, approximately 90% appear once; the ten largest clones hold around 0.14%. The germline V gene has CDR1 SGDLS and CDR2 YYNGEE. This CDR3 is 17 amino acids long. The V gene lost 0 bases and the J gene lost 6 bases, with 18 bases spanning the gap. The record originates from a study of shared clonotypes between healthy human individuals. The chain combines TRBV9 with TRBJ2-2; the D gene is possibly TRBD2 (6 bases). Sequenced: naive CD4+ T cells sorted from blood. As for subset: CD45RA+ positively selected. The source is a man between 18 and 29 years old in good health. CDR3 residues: CASSVGNGRSPAGELFF. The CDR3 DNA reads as TGTGCCAGCAGCGTAGGAAACGGGAGATCTCCGGCCGGGGAGCTGTTTTTT.